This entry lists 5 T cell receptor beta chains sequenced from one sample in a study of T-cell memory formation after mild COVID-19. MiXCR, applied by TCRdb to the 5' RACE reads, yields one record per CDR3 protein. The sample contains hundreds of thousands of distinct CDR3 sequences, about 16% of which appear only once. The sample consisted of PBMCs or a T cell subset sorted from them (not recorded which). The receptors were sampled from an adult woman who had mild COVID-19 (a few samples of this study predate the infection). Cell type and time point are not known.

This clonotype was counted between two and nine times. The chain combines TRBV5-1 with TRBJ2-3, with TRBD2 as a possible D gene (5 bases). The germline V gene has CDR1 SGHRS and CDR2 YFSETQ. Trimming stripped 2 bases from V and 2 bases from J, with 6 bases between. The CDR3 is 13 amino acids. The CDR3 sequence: CASSFDYTDTQYF. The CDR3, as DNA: TGCGCCAGCAGCTTTGACTACACAGATACGCAGTATTTT.

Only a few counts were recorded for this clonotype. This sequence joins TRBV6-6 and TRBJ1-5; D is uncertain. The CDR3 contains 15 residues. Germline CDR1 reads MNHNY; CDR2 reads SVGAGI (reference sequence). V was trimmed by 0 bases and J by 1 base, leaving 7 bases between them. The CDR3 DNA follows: TGTGCCAGCAGTTACTCGCGGGAGAGCAATCAGCCCCAGCATTTT. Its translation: CASSYSRESNQPQHF.

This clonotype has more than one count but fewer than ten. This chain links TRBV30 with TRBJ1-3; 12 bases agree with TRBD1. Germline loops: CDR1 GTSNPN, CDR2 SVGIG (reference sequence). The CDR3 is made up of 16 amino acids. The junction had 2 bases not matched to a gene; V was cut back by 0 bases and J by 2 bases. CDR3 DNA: TGTGCCTGGAGTGTACGGGACAGGGGGCCTGGAAACACCATATATTTT. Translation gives CAWSVRDRGPGNTIYF. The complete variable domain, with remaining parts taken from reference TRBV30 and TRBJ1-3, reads SQTIHQWPATLVQPVGSPLSLECTVEGTSNPNLYWYRQAAGRGLQLLFYSVGIGQISSEVPQNLSASRPQDRQFILSSKKLLLSDSGFYLCAWSVRDRGPGNTIYFGEGSWLTVV.

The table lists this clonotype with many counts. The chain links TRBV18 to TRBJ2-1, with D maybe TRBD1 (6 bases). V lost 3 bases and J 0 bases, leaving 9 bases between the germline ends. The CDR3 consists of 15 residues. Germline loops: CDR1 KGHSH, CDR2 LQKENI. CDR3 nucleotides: TGTGCCAGCTCACCGGGGGCAGTCTCCTACAATGAGCAGTTCTTC. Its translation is CASSPGAVSYNEQFF.

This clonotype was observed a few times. CDR3 residues: CASSEPGLRSNEQFF. The CDR3 DNA reads as TGTGCCAGTAGTGAGCCGGGCCTCCGGAGCAATGAGCAGTTCTTC. The chain links TRBV19 to TRBJ2-1; D call uncertain. CDR3 length: 15 residues. The germline CDR1 and CDR2 sequences are LNHDA and SQIVND (reference sequence). V dropped 5 bases and J dropped 6 bases, with 17 bases sitting between them. The variable domain in full, completed from reference TRBV19 and TRBJ2-1, reads DGGITQSPKYLFRKEGQNVTLSCEQNLNHDAMYWYRQDPGQGLRLIYYSQIVNDFQKGDIAEGYSVSREKKESFPLTVTSAQKNPTAFYLCASSEPGLRSNEQFFGPGTRLTVL.